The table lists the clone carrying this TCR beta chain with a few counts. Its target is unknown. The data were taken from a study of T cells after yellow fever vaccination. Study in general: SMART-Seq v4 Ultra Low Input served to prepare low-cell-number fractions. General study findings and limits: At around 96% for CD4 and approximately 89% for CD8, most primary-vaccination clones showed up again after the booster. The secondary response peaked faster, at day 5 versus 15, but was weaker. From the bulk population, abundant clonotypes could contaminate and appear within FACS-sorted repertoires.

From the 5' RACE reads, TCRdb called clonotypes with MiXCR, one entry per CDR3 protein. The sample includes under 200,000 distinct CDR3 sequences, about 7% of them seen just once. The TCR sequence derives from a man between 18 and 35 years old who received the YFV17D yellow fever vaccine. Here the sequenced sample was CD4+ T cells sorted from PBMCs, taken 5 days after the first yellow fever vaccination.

CDR3 loop: CASSPSDRDEQFF. The CDR3 nucleotides are TGTGCCAGCTCCCCTTCGGACAGGGATGAGCAGTTCTTC. The J gene is TRBJ2-1, the V gene TRBV27; TRBD1 matches at 8 bases. There are 13 residues in the CDR3. Germline V gives CDR1 MNHEY, CDR2 SMNVEV (reference sequence). Losses at the gene ends were 8 bases for V and 8 bases for J; bases not matched to a gene: 8.